This T cell receptor beta chain emerged from a study of T cells in Graves' hyperthyroidism and ophthalmopathy. Findings and limits, study-wide: Model output signaled ophthalmopathy a median approximately six months ahead of onset.

Authors of the study amplified TCR beta CDR3 regions from RNA transcripts. A set of HTBI primers served as the primers for a first-round RT-PCR of the TCR CDR3. A single record per CDR3 protein comes from TCRdb applying MiXCR to the multiplex PCR reads. The sample records 700,000 or so distinct CDR3 sequences, about 16% being singletons. Concerning this clonotype: Its matching antigen is unknown.

The source material was blood. This TCR was recovered from a young man with Graves' hyperthyroidism.

The CDR3: CASSQRAMEGYTF. The CDR3 bases are TGTGCCAGCAGCCAGAGGGCTATGGAGGGCTACACCTTC. The rearrangement uses TRBV3-1 and TRBJ1-2; D uncertain. The CDR3 consists of 13 residues. Per germline, CDR1 LGHDT and CDR2 YNNKEL (reference sequence). Trimming stripped 3 bases from V and 8 bases from J, with 13 bases between.